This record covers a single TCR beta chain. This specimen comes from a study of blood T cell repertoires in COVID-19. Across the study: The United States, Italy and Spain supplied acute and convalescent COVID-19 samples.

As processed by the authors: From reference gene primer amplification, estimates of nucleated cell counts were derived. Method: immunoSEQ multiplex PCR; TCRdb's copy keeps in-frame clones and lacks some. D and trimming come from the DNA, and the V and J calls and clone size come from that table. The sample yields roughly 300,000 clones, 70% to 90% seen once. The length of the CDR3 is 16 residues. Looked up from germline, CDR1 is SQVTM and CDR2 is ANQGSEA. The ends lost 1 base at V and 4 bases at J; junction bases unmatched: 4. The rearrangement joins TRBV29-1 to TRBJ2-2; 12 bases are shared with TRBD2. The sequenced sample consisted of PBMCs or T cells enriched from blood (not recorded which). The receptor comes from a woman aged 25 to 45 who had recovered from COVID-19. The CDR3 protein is CSVEAATSGGTGELFF. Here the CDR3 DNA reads TGCAGCGTTGAAGCCGCGACTAGCGGGGGCACCGGGGAGCTGTTTTTT.